Below are 17 T cell receptor beta chains sequenced from a single sample in a study of OX40 agonist ivuxolimab in advanced cancers. Assay used: immunoSEQ multiplex PCR; TCRdb lists only in-frame clones, some missing. The repertoire has fewer than 85,000 clones, 88% of them found once; the top ten carry roughly 0.72%. Sequenced material: CD4+ or CD8+ T cells sorted from blood, taken in a trial of the OX40 agonist ivuxolimab. All receptors derive from an adult with an advanced solid tumor such as melanoma, head and neck, liver or kidney cancer.

The chain carries TRBV19 and TRBJ2-2; D uncertain. This CDR3 is 13 amino acids long. V dropped 5 bases and J dropped 3 bases, with 7 bases sitting between them. Germline lookup yields CDR1 LNHDA and CDR2 SQIVND (reference sequence). CDR3 region: CASSVGHTGELFF. In nucleotides, the CDR3 is TGTGCCAGTAGTGTTGGGCACACCGGGGAGCTGTTTTTT.

This chain links TRBV19 with TRBJ1-5; no firm D call. The CDR3 runs to 13 residues. The germline CDR1 and CDR2 sequences are LNHDA and SQIVND (reference sequence). Trimming pared 5 bases from V and 0 bases from J, leaving 5 bases between. For the CDR3, the DNA is TGTGCCAGTAGTCCGAATAGCAATCAGCCCCAGCATTTT. Its translation is CASSPNSNQPQHF.

The chain joins TRBV9 to TRBJ2-2; 10 bases fit TRBD1. The CDR3 contains 15 residues. With V trimmed by 4 bases and J by 1 base, 1 base remained unmatched. The germline gives CDR1 SGDLS, CDR2 YYNGEE. CDR3 protein: CASSWDRGNTGELFF. The CDR3 region has the DNA TGTGCCAGCAGCTGGGACAGGGGGAACACCGGGGAGCTGTTTTTT.

This chain uses TRBV11-2 with TRBJ2-1; D unresolved. The CDR3 has 12 residues. Germline assignment: CDR1 SGHAT and CDR2 FQNNGV. Trimming took 3 bases from V and 9 from J, leaving 9 bases between them. The CDR3 sequence: CASSFPNREQFF. The CDR3 DNA reads as TGTGCCAGCAGCTTCCCAAATCGTGAGCAGTTCTTC.

The chain links TRBV30 to TRBJ1-4; tentatively, D is TRBD1 (6 bases). This CDR3 has 15 amino acids. The germline gives CDR1 GTSNPN, CDR2 SVGIG (reference sequence). Trimming took off 2 bases at V and 4 bases at J, with 14 bases between the two ends. The CDR3 nucleotides are TGTGCCTGGAGTCTCGGACAGACTCGTAATGAAAAACTGTTTTTT. It yields the protein CAWSLGQTRNEKLFF. Together with reference TRBV30 and TRBJ1-4, the CDR3 gives the full variable domain: SQTIHQWPATLVQPVGSPLSLECTVEGTSNPNLYWYRQAAGRGLQLLFYSVGIGQISSEVPQNLSASRPQDRQFILSSKKLLLSDSGFYLCAWSLGQTRNEKLFFGSGTQLSVL.

The V call is TRBV11-2, the J call TRBJ2-7; either TRBD1 or TRBD2 may fit D (6 bases each). V dropped 8 bases and J dropped 3 bases, with 8 bases sitting between them. The CDR3 has 11 amino acids. The germline V gene encodes CDR1 SGHAT and CDR2 FQNNGV. The CDR3 coding sequence is TGTGCCAGCGGAGGGGGCTACGAGCAGTACTTC. It translates to CASGGGYEQYF.

CDR3 sequence (DNA): TGTGCCAGCAGCTGGCAGGGTGACACCATATATTTT. Residues: CASSWQGDTIYF. V gene TRBV11-2 combines with J gene TRBJ1-3, with a possible D match to TRBD1 (5 bases). The CDR3 covers 12 residues. Deletions cut 4 bases from V and 8 bases from J, with 9 bases between. Germline assignment: CDR1 SGHAT and CDR2 FQNNGV.

V usage is TRBV20-1 and J usage is TRBJ1-2, with D possibly being TRBD1 (5 bases). Germline V gene sequence: CDR1 DFQATT, CDR2 SNEGSKA (reference sequence). The CDR3 loop spans 11 amino acids. V gave up 6 bases and J gave up 6 bases, with 11 bases separating them. The CDR3 sequence is CSAGRGDGYTF. For the CDR3, the DNA is TGCAGTGCGGGACGCGGGGATGGCTACACCTTC.

The V gene is TRBV7-3, the J gene TRBJ1-1, with a possible D match to TRBD1 (5 bases). The V gene's germline CDR1 is SGHTA and CDR2 FQGTGA. V was pared by 1 base and J by 8 bases, with 11 bases between. This CDR3 has 13 amino acids. The CDR3 reads CASSLSPEGEAFF. In DNA, the CDR3 is TGTGCCAGCAGCTTAAGCCCCGAGGGGGAAGCTTTCTTT. Full variable domain (outside the CDR3, taken from reference TRBV7-3 and TRBJ1-1): GAGVSQTPSNKVTEKGKYVELRCDPISGHTALYWYRQSLGQGPEFLIYFQGTGAADDSGLPNDRFFAVRPEGSVSTLKIQRTERGDSAVYLCASSLSPEGEAFFGQGTRLTVV.

The genes are TRBV19 and TRBJ1-2; D is unresolved. Trimming took 3 bases from V and 6 from J, leaving 14 bases between them. Germline CDR1 LNHDA, CDR2 SQIVND (reference sequence). The CDR3 runs 14 residues. CDR3 bases: TGTGCCAGTAGTATTTCCGGGCCTACGGATGGCTACACCTTC. It yields the protein CASSISGPTDGYTF.

The chain has TRBV12-5 and TRBJ1-5, with no clear D. Trimming cost V 0 bases and J 1 base, with 10 bases left between them. The CDR3 is 16 amino acids. In germline, CDR1 is LGHNT, CDR2 FRNRAP. The CDR3 protein is CASGLVRMGSNQPQHF. CDR3 nucleotides: TGTGCTAGTGGTTTGGTACGAATGGGGAGCAATCAGCCCCAGCATTTT.

The chain links TRBV5-5 to TRBJ2-1; 8 nucleotides line up with TRBD2. From germline, CDR1 is SGHKS and CDR2 YYEKEE (reference sequence). J lost 8 bases, V lost 5 bases, and 6 bases had no gene match. The CDR3 has 13 residues. The CDR3 here is CASSAGLVHEQFF. The DNA for the CDR3 is TGTGCCAGCAGTGCGGGACTAGTCCATGAGCAGTTCTTC.

The chain carries TRBV9 and TRBJ1-4; a possible D gene is TRBD1 (5 bases). Germline CDR1 and CDR2: SGDLS and YYNGEE. The length of the CDR3 is 16 residues. The V and J ends lost 0 bases and 4 bases respectively, with 13 bases between them. CDR3 residues: CASSVGSQGFNEKLFF. The CDR3 DNA reads as TGTGCCAGCAGCGTAGGGTCCCAGGGATTTAATGAAAAACTGTTTTTT.

This chain links TRBV10-3 with TRBJ1-2; TRBD1 agrees at 10 bases. The V and J ends lost 4 bases and 5 bases, in that order; junction bases with no gene match: 1. The CDR3 loop spans 13 amino acids. Germline V gives CDR1 ENHRY, CDR2 SYGVKD. The CDR3 sequence is CAISVGQGYGYTF. The CDR3 DNA is TGTGCCATCAGTGTGGGACAGGGGTATGGCTACACCTTC.

The chain couples TRBV30 to TRBJ1-5; unclear D gene. The CDR3 length is 13 residues. CDR1 is GTSNPN and CDR2 is SVGIG in the germline V gene (reference sequence). V was shortened by 0 bases and J by 5 bases, with 8 bases between the two germline ends. The CDR3 loop is CAWSVGRDQPQHF. The CDR3 DNA is TGTGCCTGGAGTGTGGGAAGAGATCAGCCCCAGCATTTT.

The rearrangement joins TRBV7-2 to TRBJ2-5; a possible D gene is TRBD2 (5 bases). CDR3 length equals 15 residues. The V and J ends lost 2 bases and 1 base respectively, with 11 bases between them. Germline loops: CDR1 SGHTA, CDR2 FQGNSA. CDR3 bases: TGTGCCAGCAGCTTATATACGAGCGGCCAAGAGACCCAGTACTTC. The encoded protein is CASSLYTSGQETQYF.

Details on this clone: The same CDR3 can be traced to other DNA sequences in this sample. Written as DNA, the CDR3 is TGTGCCAGCAGCTTACGCCTAGCGGGGGGGTTCACAGATACGCAGTATTTT. It encodes CASSLRLAGGFTDTQYF. The rearrangement links TRBV7-2 to TRBJ2-3; 12 bases align to TRBD2. The CDR3 length is 17 residues. Germline values: CDR1 SGHTA, CDR2 FQGNSA. Unmatched junction bases numbered 5, after V lost 2 bases and J lost 2 bases. The full variable domain, in which reference TRBV7-2 and TRBJ2-3 provide the parts outside the CDR3, is GAGVSQSPSNKVTEKGKDVELRCDPISGHTALYWYRQSLGQGLEFLIYFQGNSAPDKSGLPSDRFSAERTGGSVSTLTIQRTQQEDSAVYLCASSLRLAGGFTDTQYFGPGTRLTVL.